What follows are 15 T cell receptor beta chains derived from one specimen sequenced in a study of T cells in Graves' hyperthyroidism and ophthalmopathy. From RNA transcripts, TCR beta CDR3 regions were amplified. An initial round of RT-PCR targeting the TCR CDR3 relied on the HTBI primer set. TCRdb reanalysed the multiplex PCR reads using MiXCR and keeps one entry per CDR3 protein. The sample records about 620,000 distinct CDR3 sequences, about a sixth being singletons. The specimen sequenced was blood. The receptors here all came from a woman in her twenties or thirties with Graves' hyperthyroidism.

This clonotype has just a few counts. The V gene is TRBV5-5, the J gene TRBJ2-7; 13 positions match TRBD2. Germline values: CDR1 SGHKS, CDR2 YYEKEE (reference sequence). The CDR3 runs 17 residues. Trimming at V came to 3 bases and at J to 2 bases, leaving 8 bases not matched to a gene. In DNA, the CDR3 is TGTGCCAGCAGCTCGGCTGGGACTAGCGGGATGACCTACGAGCAGTACTTC. It codes for CASSSAGTSGMTYEQYF.

The chain uses TRBV25-1 and TRBJ1-2; unclear D gene. CDR1 MGHDK and CDR2 SYGVNS come from the germline V gene. The CDR3 runs 13 residues. Trimming stripped 5 bases from V and 0 bases from J, with 7 bases between. The CDR3 region is CASSKSANYGYTF. CDR3 nucleotides: TGTGCCAGCAGTAAAAGTGCTAACTATGGCTACACCTTC.

Notes on this clonotype: A much more abundant neighbour one base away suggests this may be a read error. The chain combines TRBV12-3 or TRBV12-4 with TRBJ2-2, with 7 bases aligning to TRBD1. CDR3 size: 14 residues. Trimming cost V 6 bases and J 4 bases; bases outside gene matches: 5. The CDR3 is CASSPTGATGELFF. The DNA for the CDR3 is TGTGCCAGCAGCCCTACAGGGGCCACCGGGGAGCTGTTTTTT.

This clonotype was detected only once. V usage is TRBV5-5 and J usage is TRBJ2-1; TRBD1 is a possible D gene (6 bases). V was trimmed by 1 base and J by 6 bases, leaving 11 bases between them. The CDR3 runs to 14 residues. Germline V gives CDR1 SGHKS, CDR2 YYEKEE (reference sequence). In DNA, the CDR3 is TGTGCCAGCAGCTTGTCAGTAGGGGGCAATGAGCAGTTCTTC. This translates into CASSLSVGGNEQFF.

Ten or more counts support this clonotype. V usage is TRBV6-1 and J usage is TRBJ1-4, with D possibly TRBD1 on 5 matching bases. Germline V gene lookup returns CDR1 MNHNS and CDR2 SASEGT. This CDR3 is built from 15 residues. The germline V and J ends were trimmed by 8 bases and 12 bases, with 25 bases remaining between them. CDR3: CASLRWTGASWELFF. CDR3 nucleotide sequence: TGTGCCAGCCTTCGCTGGACTGGGGCATCGTGGGAACTGTTTTTT.

The rearrangement links TRBV27 to TRBJ2-1; TRBD2 matches 12 bases. Per the germline V gene, CDR1 is MNHEY and CDR2 is SMNVEV (reference sequence). The V segment lost 4 bases and the J segment 9 bases; nucleotides outside the gene matches: 7. This CDR3 has 15 residues. CDR3 loop: CASSYRLAGDGEQFF. The CDR3 DNA reads TGTGCCAGCAGTTATAGACTAGCGGGAGACGGTGAGCAGTTCTTC.

This clonotype has just a few counts. The CDR3: CASSQEGYYERELSTDTQYF. As DNA, the CDR3 is TGTGCCAGCAGCCAAGAGGGTTATTACGAGCGGGAGTTGAGCACAGATACGCAGTATTTT. The genes are TRBV3-1 and TRBJ2-3, with 8 bases fitting TRBD2. J gave up 0 bases and V 0 bases, and 14 bases lay outside the gene matches. This CDR3 spans 20 amino acids. Germline CDR1 reads LGHDT; CDR2 reads YNNKEL (reference sequence).

This clonotype was seen ten or more times. CDR3 sequence (DNA): TGTGCCAGCAGCTACGACAGGGACACTGAAGCTTTCTTT. It encodes CASSYDRDTEAFF. The chain combines TRBV28 with TRBJ1-1; 7 bases match TRBD1. The CDR3 loop spans 13 amino acids. J lost 3 bases, V lost 6 bases, and 4 bases had no gene match. From germline, CDR1 is MDHEN and CDR2 SYDVKM.

The chain combines TRBV28 with TRBJ2-2; D unclear. Germline lookup yields CDR1 MDHEN and CDR2 SYDVKM. CDR3 length: 16 amino acids. Trimming cost V 7 bases and J 1 base, with 16 bases left between them. The CDR3 sequence is CASTVISKGNTGELFF. CDR3 bases: TGTGCCAGCACGGTTATCTCAAAGGGGAACACCGGGGAGCTGTTTTTT.

This clonotype was seen many times. The gene calls are TRBV7-8 and TRBJ1-1; D unresolved. This CDR3 region has 14 residues. The V gene lost 3 bases and the J gene lost 1 base, with 9 bases spanning the gap. CDR1 is SGHVS and CDR2 is FQNEAQ in the germline V gene. The CDR3, as DNA: TGTGCCAGCAGCTTGAACTGGGGGAACACTGAAGCTTTCTTT. Amino acids: CASSLNWGNTEAFF.

This clonotype was counted at least ten times. V usage is TRBV6-1 and J usage is TRBJ2-5, with D hard to call. Germline CDR1 reads MNHNS; CDR2 reads SASEGT. This CDR3 is 14 amino acids long. V lost 6 bases, J lost 0 bases, and 11 bases lay in between. CDR3 in DNA: TGTGCCAGCAGGGACGGAACTTACCAAGAGACCCAGTACTTC. Translating it yields CASRDGTYQETQYF.

This clonotype was recorded at least ten times. This chain joins TRBV12-3 or TRBV12-4 and TRBJ1-2; 9 bases line up with TRBD1. The CDR3 extends over 12 amino acids. The J segment lost 7 bases and the V segment lost 5 bases, leaving 2 bases of the junction unmatched. The CDR3 loop reads CASSTGGLGYTF. In nucleotides, the CDR3 is TGTGCCAGCAGTACAGGGGGCCTTGGCTACACCTTC.

The genes are TRBV5-1 and TRBJ2-7; TRBD2 matches 8 bases. Germline values: CDR1 SGHRS, CDR2 YFSETQ. V was clipped by 4 bases and J by 0 bases; unmatched bases: 18. The CDR3 length is 19 residues. CDR3 nucleotide sequence: TGCGCCAGCAGCGGACGCCAAACTAGCGGAGAACTTATCTCCTACGAGCAGTACTTC. Translating it yields CASSGRQTSGELISYEQYF.

The V call is TRBV7-3, the J call TRBJ1-5; D possibly corresponds to TRBD1 (6 bases). This CDR3 is 21 amino acids long. CDR1 and CDR2 from the germline V gene are SGHTA and FQGTGA. Trimming stripped 1 base from V and 6 bases from J, with 31 bases between. For the CDR3, the DNA is TGTGCCAGCAGCTTAATGATAAACACGACAGGCAGATCTTTAAGTGGTCAGCCCCAGCATTTT. Amino acids: CASSLMINTTGRSLSGQPQHF.

The sample holds a few counts of this clonotype. In DNA, the CDR3 is TGTGCCAGCAGCTTAGTAGGGGGGGTTTGGCAGGGGAAAAACATTCAGTACTTC. Residues: CASSLVGGVWQGKNIQYF. The V gene is TRBV7-2, the J gene TRBJ2-4, with a weak D call TRBD2 (7 bases). With 1 base removed from V and 4 bases from J, the gap between germline ends came to 20 bases. Germline lookup yields CDR1 SGHTA and CDR2 FQGNSA. The CDR3 has 18 amino acids.